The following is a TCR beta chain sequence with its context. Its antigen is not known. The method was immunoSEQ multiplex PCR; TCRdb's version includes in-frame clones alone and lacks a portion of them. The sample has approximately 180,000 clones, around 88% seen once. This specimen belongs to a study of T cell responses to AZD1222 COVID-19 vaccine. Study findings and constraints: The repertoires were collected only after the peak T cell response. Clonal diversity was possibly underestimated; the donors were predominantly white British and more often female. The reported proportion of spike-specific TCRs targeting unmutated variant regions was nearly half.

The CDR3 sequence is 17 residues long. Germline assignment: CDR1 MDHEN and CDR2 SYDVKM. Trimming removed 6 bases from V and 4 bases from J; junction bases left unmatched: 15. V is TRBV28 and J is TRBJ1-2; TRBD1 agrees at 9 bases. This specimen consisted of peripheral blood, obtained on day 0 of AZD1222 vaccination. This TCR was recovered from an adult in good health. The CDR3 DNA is TGTGCCAGCAGCCCTGACAGGGGGGGTATCTATAGCTATGGCTACACCTTC. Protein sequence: CASSPDRGGIYSYGYTF.